The TCR beta chain under discussion was sequenced for a study of blood T cells in healthy people across ages. Study outcomes and limitations: Getting older went along with TCR beta diversity per million T cells dropping roughly linearly.

The study drew donors from healthy Caucasian individuals in Russia aged about 6 to 95. PBMCs, at least 7 million per sample, were isolated. V lost 4 bases and J 4 bases, leaving 11 bases between the germline ends. The germline V gene encodes CDR1 SGDLS and CDR2 YYNGEE. This CDR3 comprises 14 residues. The authors ran a second PCR of 7 to 11 cycles using a sample-barcoded 5' primer and a J-beta primer mix. One entry per CDR3 protein results from TCRdb running MiXCR on the 5' RACE reads. Altogether 1.5 million to 1.8 million distinct CDR3 sequences are present, approximately 43% being singletons, with the ten largest covering about 4.1%. Concerning this clonotype: Its antigen is unknown.

The sequence was obtained from a woman in her late teens or twenties in good health. This rearrangement joins TRBV9 to TRBJ1-4, with a tentative D call TRBD1 (5 bases). Sequenced sample: blood. CDR3 nucleotides: TGTGCCAGCAGCATCGGGACGGGTAATGAAAAACTGTTTTTT. This codes for CASSIGTGNEKLFF.